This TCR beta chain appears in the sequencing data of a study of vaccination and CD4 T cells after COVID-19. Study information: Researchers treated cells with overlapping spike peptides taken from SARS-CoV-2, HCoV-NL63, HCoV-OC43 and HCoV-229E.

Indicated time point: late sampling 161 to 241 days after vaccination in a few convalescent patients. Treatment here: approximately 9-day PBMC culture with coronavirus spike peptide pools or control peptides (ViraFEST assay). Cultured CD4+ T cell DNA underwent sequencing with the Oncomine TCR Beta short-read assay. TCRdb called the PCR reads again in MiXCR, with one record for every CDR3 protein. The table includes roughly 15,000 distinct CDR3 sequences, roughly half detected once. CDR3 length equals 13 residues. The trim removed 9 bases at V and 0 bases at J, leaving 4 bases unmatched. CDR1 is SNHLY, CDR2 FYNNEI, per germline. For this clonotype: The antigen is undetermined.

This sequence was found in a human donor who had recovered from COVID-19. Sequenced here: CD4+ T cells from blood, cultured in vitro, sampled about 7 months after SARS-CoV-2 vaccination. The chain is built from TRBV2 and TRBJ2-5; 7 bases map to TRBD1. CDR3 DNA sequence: TGTGCCAGTCGGGACAGATACCAAGAGACCCAGTACTTC. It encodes CASRDRYQETQYF.